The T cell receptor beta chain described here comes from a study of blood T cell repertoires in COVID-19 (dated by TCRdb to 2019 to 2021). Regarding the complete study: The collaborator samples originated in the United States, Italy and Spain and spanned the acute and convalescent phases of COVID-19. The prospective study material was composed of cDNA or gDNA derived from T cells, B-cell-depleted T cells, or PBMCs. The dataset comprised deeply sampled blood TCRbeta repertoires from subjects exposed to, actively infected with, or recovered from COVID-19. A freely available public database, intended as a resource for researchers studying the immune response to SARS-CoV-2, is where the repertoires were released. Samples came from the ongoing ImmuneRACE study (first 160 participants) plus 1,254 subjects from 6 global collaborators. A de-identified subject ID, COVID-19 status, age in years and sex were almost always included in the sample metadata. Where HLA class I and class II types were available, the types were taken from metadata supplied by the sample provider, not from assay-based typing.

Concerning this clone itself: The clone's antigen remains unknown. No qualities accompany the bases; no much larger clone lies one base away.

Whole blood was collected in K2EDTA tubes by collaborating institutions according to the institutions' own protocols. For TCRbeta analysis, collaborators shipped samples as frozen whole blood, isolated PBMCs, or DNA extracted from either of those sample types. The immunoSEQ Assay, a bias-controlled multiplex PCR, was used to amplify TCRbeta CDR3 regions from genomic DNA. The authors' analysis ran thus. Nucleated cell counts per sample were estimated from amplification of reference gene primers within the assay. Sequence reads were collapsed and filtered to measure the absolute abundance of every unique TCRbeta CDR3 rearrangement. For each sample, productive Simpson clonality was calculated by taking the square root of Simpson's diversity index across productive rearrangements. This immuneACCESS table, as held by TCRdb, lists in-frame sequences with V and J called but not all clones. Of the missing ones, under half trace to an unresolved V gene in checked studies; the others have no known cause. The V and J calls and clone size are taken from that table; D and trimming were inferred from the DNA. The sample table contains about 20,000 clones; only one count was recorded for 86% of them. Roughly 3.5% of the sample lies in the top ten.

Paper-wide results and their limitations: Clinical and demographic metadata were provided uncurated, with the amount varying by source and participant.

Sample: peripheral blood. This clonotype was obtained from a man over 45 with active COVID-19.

The DNA sequence is TGTGCCAGCAGCTTAGAGGGCGGGGGGGCCGGAAATGAGCAGTTCTTC. It specifies CASSLEGGGAGNEQFF. The rearrangement combines TRBV13 with TRBJ2-1, with 9 middle bases fitting TRBD2. Trimming removed 1 base from V and 7 bases from J; the gene matches leave 8 bases unexplained. Taken from cysteine to phenylalanine, the CDR3 has 16 residues. The entry retains the CDR3 DNA only, 48 bases that are in frame from base 1. CDR1 and CDR2 are read off the germline V gene (reference sequence) as PRHDT and FYEKMQ.